This TCR beta chain stems from a study of shared clonotypes between healthy human individuals. Using immunoSEQ multiplex PCR, the repertoire was profiled, and TCRdb retains in-frame clones only, with some absent. The table lists hundreds of thousands of clones, approximately 96% of them singletons. CD45RO-negative, CCR7-positively selected cells formed the naive CD8 fraction, excluding terminally differentiated effector memory CD45RA+ cells. Study results and limitations: Some naive CD4 clonotypes, 5% to 5.5%, turned up in common across a few donors.

In regard to this clone: The antigen is not known.

The source material was naive CD8+ T cells sorted from blood. The clonotype comes from a woman in her twenties or thirties in good health.

The chain's CDR3 is CATKSTGGYGYTF. The CDR3 DNA is TGTGCCACAAAATCGACAGGGGGCTATGGCTACACCTTC. This chain joins TRBV27 and TRBJ1-2, with 9 nucleotides matching TRBD1. The J segment lost 4 bases and the V segment lost 10 bases, leaving 7 bases of the junction unmatched. CDR3 size: 13 residues. Germline V lookup: CDR1 MNHEY, CDR2 SMNVEV (reference sequence).